This T cell receptor (beta chain) came from a study of T-cell memory formation after mild COVID-19. General study results and limits: A second wave of clones peaked on day 37, and their SARS-CoV-2 specificity went unconfirmed. Clones contracting day 15 to 85 were balanced CD4/CD8; later expanders leaned CD4+.

TCRdb itself ran the 5' RACE reads through MiXCR, one entry per CDR3 protein. The data hold some 600,000 distinct CDR3 sequences, with 15% to 20% observed a single time. CDR1 and CDR2 (germline): SGHRS, YFSETQ. The CDR3 has 15 residues. The germline V and J ends were trimmed by 4 bases and 4 bases, with 15 bases remaining between them. In regard to this clonotype: Its antigen is still unknown.

The TCR comes from an adult woman who had mild COVID-19 (a few samples of this study predate the infection). Cell type and time point are not known. Material: PBMCs or a T cell subset sorted from them (not recorded which). The J gene is TRBJ2-1, the V gene TRBV5-1; D is tentatively TRBD1 or TRBD2 (6 bases each). The CDR3 sequence: CASSRGAALYNEQFF. CDR3 DNA: TGCGCCAGCAGCAGGGGGGCGGCCCTGTACAATGAGCAGTTCTTC.